This TCR beta chain was sequenced in a study of T cells after posttransplantation cyclophosphamide (dated by TCRdb to 2016 to 2018). Regarding the research as a whole: T cell repertoire reconstitution was tracked by TRB sequencing after myeloablative bone marrow transplantation in which posttransplantation cyclophosphamide was used as GVHD prophylaxis. Because TRA and TRB clonality correlated tightly in under ten samples, the subsequent TCR analyses were limited to TRB only. Samples from about 33 PTCy-treated patients and approximately 16 related bone marrow donors of those patients were subjected to antigen receptor sequencing. Blood from all 35 or so PTCy patients who had 1-year posttransplant specimens underwent TRB sequencing. Up to 3 additional blood samples from 2 to 5.2 years after transplant were also TRB-sequenced in 3 patients, as was pretransplant blood from several patients. Public TRB sequences were checked against a database of over 3,500 sequences associated with responses to pathogens, tumor antigens, self-antigens and alloantigens.

The treatment or condition tag for this specimen amounts to: high-dose cyclophosphamide on days +3 and +4 as single-agent GVHD prophylaxis. Patients in the PTCy group got busulfan and fludarabine conditioning, a marrow graft from a related or unrelated donor, and cyclophosphamide on days +3 and +4. The PTCy-treated patients were enrolled in a prospective multi-institutional clinical trial. Peripheral blood and bone marrow mononuclear cells were isolated by Ficoll-Hypaque density centrifugation and were cryopreserved. TRB sequencing used genomic DNA with the immunoSEQ assay at survey resolution or the hsTCRB kit. The original pipeline was this. The immunoSEQ software handled the initial read processing, while the LymphoSeq R package was used for the repertoire analyses. For each TRB dataset, clonality was calculated as 1 minus normalized Shannon entropy, and the Gini coefficient was computed as well. Phenotypes of unsorted samples were inferred by mapping TRB sequences from sorted subsets of the recipient or donor onto the same recipient's unsorted samples. TCRdb's version of the immuneACCESS table is confined to in-frame rearrangements and falls short of the full clone set. An unresolved V gene accounts for under half of the shortfall where checked; the remainder is of unknown origin. V, J and clone size reflect that table, while D and trimming were determined from the DNA. The data for this sample show 15,000 to 20,000 clones, each detected more than once. The biggest ten clones account for about 0.54% of the sample.

Many counts were recorded for this clone. Its antigen specificity is not known. Per-nucleotide qualities are absent, and no much larger clonotype sits a single base away. Broad study findings and their caveats: The TRB repertoires of T cells infiltrating skin or the GI tract showed only limited overlap with the TRB repertoires found in blood. Across more than 35 patients, recipient CMV seropositivity and CMV reactivation were highly associated with TRB clonality; PTCy diversity was similar to CNI/methotrexate controls. At 1-2 months, donor-recipient similarity was low but rose over the first year, and the later blood repertoires were often dominated by donor CD8+ memory clones.

From a lookup of the germline V gene, CDR1 and CDR2 are SGHVS and FNYEAQ. The CDR3 covers 15 residues, taking in both the cysteine and the phenylalanine. Here the CDR3 DNA is all that survives: 45 bases in frame from base 1. The trim is 1 base for V and 7 bases for J, with a gap of 17 bases between the germline ends. The sequence was collected from a female patient younger than 45 who received an allogeneic stem cell transplant from a related donor, was CMV-positive, and had no GVHD. Following transplantation, part of the T cell population may be supplied by the graft donor rather than the patient. The sample consisted of PBMCs, taken after allogeneic stem cell transplant with posttransplant cyclophosphamide. The sequence is built from TRBV7-6 and TRBJ2-7; a tentative D call is TRBD1 (6 bases match). The CDR3 reads CASSLVGTPRREQYF. The base sequence is TGTGCCAGCAGCTTAGTAGGGACACCGCGAAGGGAGCAGTACTTC.